Listed below are T cell receptor beta chains from one sample, sequenced in a study of glioma-infiltrating T cells after dendritic cell vaccination. Using immunoSEQ multiplex PCR, the repertoire was profiled, and TCRdb retains in-frame clones only, with some absent. The sample lists over 90,000 clones, approximately 87% occurring once. This specimen was blood, taken before dendritic cell vaccination. Every receptor here comes from a human donor with glioblastoma. CDR3s include the opening cysteine and the closing phenylalanine or tryptophan. The D gene is left open where the match is weak. For some rows the clone size is stated as once, few or many, or as a class when expanded; others skip it.

j_call: TRBJ1-2; clone_size: -; v_call: TRBV27; d_call: TRBD1; cdr3_nt: TGTGCCAGCAGTTTATTTCGGGACAGACCTTATGGCTACACCTTC; cdr3_aa: CASSLFRDRPYGYTF
j_call: TRBJ1-6; clone_size: -; v_call: TRBV7-8; d_call: -; cdr3_nt: TGTGCCAGCAGCTCCGACCAGGCACCCCTCCACTTT; cdr3_aa: CASSSDQAPLHF
j_call: TRBJ1-2; clone_size: -; v_call: TRBV6-5; d_call: TRBD1; cdr3_nt: TGTGCCAGCAGTTCTGGACAGGGGCCCGGTCGCTACACCTTC; cdr3_aa: CASSSGQGPGRYTF
j_call: TRBJ1-3; clone_size: -; v_call: TRBV5-1; d_call: TRBD1; cdr3_nt: TGCGCCAGCAGCCTCTGGACAGGTCCCCCCTCTGGAAACACCATATATTTT; cdr3_aa: CASSLWTGPPSGNTIYF
j_call: TRBJ2-7; clone_size: few; v_call: TRBV7-9; d_call: TRBD1; cdr3_nt: TGTGCCAGCAGCTTAGCCGAGCAGGGGGCACACGAGCAGTACTTC; cdr3_aa: CASSLAEQGAHEQYF
j_call: TRBJ2-5; clone_size: once; v_call: TRBV7-2; d_call: TRBD1; cdr3_nt: TGTGCCAGCAGCGTGGACAGGGTTAAAGAGACCCAGTACTTC; cdr3_aa: CASSVDRVKETQYF
j_call: TRBJ1-2; clone_size: -; v_call: TRBV5-1; d_call: -; cdr3_nt: TGCGCCAGCAGCTTGGAGGAGGGAGGTAACTATGGCTACACCTTC; cdr3_aa: CASSLEEGGNYGYTF
j_call: TRBJ2-6; clone_size: -; v_call: TRBV18; d_call: TRBD1; cdr3_nt: TGTGCCAGCGCCCTGGACAGGCCCTTATCCAACGTCCTGACTTTC; cdr3_aa: CASALDRPLSNVLTF
j_call: TRBJ2-1; clone_size: -; v_call: TRBV2; d_call: TRBD2; cdr3_nt: TGTGCCAGCAGTGTTGATAGCGGGAGTTATGAGCAGTTCTTC; cdr3_aa: CASSVDSGSYEQFF
j_call: TRBJ1-3; clone_size: few; v_call: TRBV5-1; d_call: -; cdr3_nt: TGCGCCAGCAGCTTGGAGGCAGGACAAGGAAACACCATATATTTT; cdr3_aa: CASSLEAGQGNTIYF
j_call: TRBJ2-3; clone_size: -; v_call: TRBV19; d_call: -; cdr3_nt: TGTGCCAGTAGTATCCCTTCTTCTAGCACAGATACGCAGTATTTT; cdr3_aa: CASSIPSSSTDTQYF
j_call: TRBJ1-1; clone_size: -; v_call: TRBV19; d_call: -; cdr3_nt: TGTGCCAGCCGCGGCATGAACACTGAAGCTTTCTTT; cdr3_aa: CASRGMNTEAFF
j_call: TRBJ2-5; clone_size: -; v_call: TRBV7-2; d_call: -; cdr3_nt: TGTGCCAGCAGCCTGGAGACCCAGTACTTC; cdr3_aa: CASSLETQYF
j_call: TRBJ2-3; clone_size: -; v_call: TRBV10-2; d_call: -; cdr3_nt: TGCGCCAGCAGCATTTCAGTAGATACGCAGTATTTT; cdr3_aa: CASSISVDTQYF
j_call: TRBJ1-4; clone_size: -; v_call: TRBV15; d_call: -; cdr3_nt: TGTGCCACCAGCAGAGCCCCCCCAGGGGCGGGAACTAATGAAAAACTGTTTTTT; cdr3_aa: CATSRAPPGAGTNEKLFF
j_call: TRBJ2-1; clone_size: -; v_call: TRBV6-6; d_call: -; cdr3_nt: TGTGCCAGCAGTTACTCGAGTAGCGCGCAGTTCTTC; cdr3_aa: CASSYSSSAQFF
j_call: TRBJ1-2; clone_size: -; v_call: TRBV5-1; d_call: -; cdr3_nt: TGCGCCAGCAGCCAAGAGGGGGATGTGGGTGGCTACACCTTC; cdr3_aa: CASSQEGDVGGYTF
j_call: TRBJ1-2; clone_size: few; v_call: TRBV6-1; d_call: TRBD1; cdr3_nt: TGTGCCAGCAGTGCGGCTCCCGGGACAGGGGGCCACCGGGGAGGCTACACCTTC; cdr3_aa: CASSAAPGTGGHRGGYTF
j_call: TRBJ1-1; clone_size: -; v_call: TRBV4-1; d_call: -; cdr3_nt: TGCGCCAGCAGCCAAATGGGGGCTCTAGCCCCCCTTGGGAACACTGAAGCTTTCTTT; cdr3_aa: CASSQMGALAPLGNTEAFF
j_call: TRBJ2-3; clone_size: once; v_call: TRBV9; d_call: -; cdr3_nt: TGTGCCAGCAGCGTAGATCCCATCACAGATACGCAGTATTTT; cdr3_aa: CASSVDPITDTQYF
j_call: TRBJ2-7; clone_size: -; v_call: TRBV29-1; d_call: TRBD1; cdr3_nt: TGCAGCGTTGAAGATCAGGGGGAAGGCTACGAGCAGTACTTC; cdr3_aa: CSVEDQGEGYEQYF